This T cell receptor (beta chain) originates from a study of sequential checkpoint blockade in melanoma. CDR1 and CDR2 (germline): KGHSH, LQKENI. The CDR3 runs to 17 residues. Trimming removed 6 bases from V and 2 bases from J, with 17 bases in between. A word on this clone: What it binds is not known.

Profiled with immunoSEQ multiplex PCR; TCRdb holds only in-frame clones, not every one. The sample yields 5,500 to 7,000 clones, around 20% seen once. The treatment is: randomized to nivolumab then ipilimumab (arm A) or the reverse (arm B). None of the patients previously received DNA-damaging chemotherapy. Study-wide results and limits: Tumor T-cell fraction and clonality correlated with PD-L1 and CD8+ counts.

This chain links TRBV18 with TRBJ2-6, with a tentative D call TRBD1 (7 bases). This receptor was taken from a human donor with melanoma. The sample was tumor tissue (inferred from file names), taken from a patient given nivolumab and ipilimumab in sequence. The CDR3 sequence: CASSTFRGATGANVLTF. In DNA form, the CDR3 reads TGTGCCAGCTCCACCTTCAGGGGGGCTACTGGGGCCAACGTCCTGACTTTC. Supplemented by reference TRBV18 and TRBJ2-6, the full variable domain reads NAGVMQNPRHLVRRRGQEARLRCSPMKGHSHVYWYRQLPEEGLKFMVYLQKENIIDESGMPKERFSAEFPKEGPSILRIQQVVRGDSAAYFCASSTFRGATGANVLTFGAGSRLTVL.